The TCR beta chain described here comes from a study of blood T cell repertoires in COVID-19. Study in general: Samples taken during acute and convalescent COVID-19 were collected in the United States, Italy and Spain. The cDNA or gDNA used as material had been derived from T cells, B-cell-depleted T cells, or PBMCs.

Profiled with immunoSEQ multiplex PCR; TCRdb holds only in-frame clones, not every one. The table has around 370,000 clones, under 95% seen once. Germline-derived CDR1 and CDR2 are MNHEY and SVGEGT. With 2 bases removed from V and 7 bases from J, the gap between germline ends came to 9 bases. The CDR3 totals 13 residues. The clonotype originates from a young woman who had recovered from COVID-19. Sequenced sample: peripheral blood. The rearrangement links TRBV6-2 or TRBV6-3 to TRBJ1-3; no clear D. The CDR3 nucleotides read TGTGCCAGCAGTTACGCGGGCTCGAACACCATATATTTT. Translation gives CASSYAGSNTIYF.